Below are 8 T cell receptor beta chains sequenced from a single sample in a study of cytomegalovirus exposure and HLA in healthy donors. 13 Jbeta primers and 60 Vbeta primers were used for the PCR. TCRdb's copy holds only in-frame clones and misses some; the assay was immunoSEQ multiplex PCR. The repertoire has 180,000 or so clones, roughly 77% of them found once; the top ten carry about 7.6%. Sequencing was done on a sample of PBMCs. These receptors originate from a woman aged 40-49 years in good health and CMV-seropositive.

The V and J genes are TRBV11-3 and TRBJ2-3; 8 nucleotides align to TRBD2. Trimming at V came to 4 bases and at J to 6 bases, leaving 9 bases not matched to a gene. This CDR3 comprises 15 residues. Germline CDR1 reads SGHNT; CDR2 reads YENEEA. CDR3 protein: CASSSSAGEIDTQYF. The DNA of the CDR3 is TGTGCCAGCAGCTCCTCAGCGGGAGAGATTGATACGCAGTATTTT.

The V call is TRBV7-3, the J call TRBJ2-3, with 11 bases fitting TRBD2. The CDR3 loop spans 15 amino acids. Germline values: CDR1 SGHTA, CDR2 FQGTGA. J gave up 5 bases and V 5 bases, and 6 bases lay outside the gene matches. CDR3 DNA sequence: TGTGCCAGCAGCCTTAGCGGGAGGGCCTTAGATACGCAGTATTTT. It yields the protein CASSLSGRALDTQYF. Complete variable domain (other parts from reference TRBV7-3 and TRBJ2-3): GAGVSQTPSNKVTEKGKYVELRCDPISGHTALYWYRQSLGQGPEFLIYFQGTGAADDSGLPNDRFFAVRPEGSVSTLKIQRTERGDSAVYLCASSLSGRALDTQYFGPGTRLTVL.

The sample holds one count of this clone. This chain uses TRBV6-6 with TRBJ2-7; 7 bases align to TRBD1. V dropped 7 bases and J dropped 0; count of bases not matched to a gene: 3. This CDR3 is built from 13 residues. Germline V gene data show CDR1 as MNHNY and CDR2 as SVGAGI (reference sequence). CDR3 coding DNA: TGTGCCAGCACCCGGGACAGCTCCTACGAGCAGTACTTC. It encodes CASTRDSSYEQYF.

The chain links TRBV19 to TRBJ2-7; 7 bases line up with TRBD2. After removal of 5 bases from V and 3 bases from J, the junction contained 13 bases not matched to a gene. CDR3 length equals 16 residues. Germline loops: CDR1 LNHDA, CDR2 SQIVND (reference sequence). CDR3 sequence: CASSLAGAGALYEQYF. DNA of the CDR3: TGTGCCAGTAGTCTCGCCGGGGCGGGAGCGCTCTACGAGCAGTACTTC. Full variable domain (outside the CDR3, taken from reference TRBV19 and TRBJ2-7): DGGITQSPKYLFRKEGQNVTLSCEQNLNHDAMYWYRQDPGQGLRLIYYSQIVNDFQKGDIAEGYSVSREKKESFPLTVTSAQKNPTAFYLCASSLAGAGALYEQYFGPGTRLTVT.

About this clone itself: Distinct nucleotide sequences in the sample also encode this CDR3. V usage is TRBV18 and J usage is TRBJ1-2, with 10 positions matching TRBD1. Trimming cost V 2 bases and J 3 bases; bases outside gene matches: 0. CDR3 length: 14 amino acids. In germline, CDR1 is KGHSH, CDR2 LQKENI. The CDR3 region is CASSPGTGDYGYTF. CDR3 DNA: TGTGCCAGCTCACCAGGGACAGGGGACTATGGCTACACCTTC.

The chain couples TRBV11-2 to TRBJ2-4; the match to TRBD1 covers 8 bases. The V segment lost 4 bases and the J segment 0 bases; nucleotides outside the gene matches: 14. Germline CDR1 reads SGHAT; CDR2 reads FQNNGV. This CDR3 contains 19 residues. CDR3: CASSSDREFLELAKNIQYF. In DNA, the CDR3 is TGTGCCAGCAGCTCGGACAGGGAGTTCCTAGAACTAGCCAAAAACATTCAGTACTTC. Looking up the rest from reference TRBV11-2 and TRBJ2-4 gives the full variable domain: EAGVAQSPRYKIIEKRQSVAFWCNPISGHATLYWYQQILGQGPKLLIQFQNNGVVDDSQLPKDRFSAERLKGVDSTLKIQPAKLEDSAVYLCASSSDREFLELAKNIQYFGAGTRLSVL.

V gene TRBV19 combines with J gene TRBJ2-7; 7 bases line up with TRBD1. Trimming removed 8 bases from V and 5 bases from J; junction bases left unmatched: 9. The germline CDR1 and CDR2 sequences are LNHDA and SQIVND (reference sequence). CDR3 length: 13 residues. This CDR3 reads CASGDRGGNEQYF. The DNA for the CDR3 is TGTGCCAGTGGGGACAGAGGGGGTAACGAGCAGTACTTC.

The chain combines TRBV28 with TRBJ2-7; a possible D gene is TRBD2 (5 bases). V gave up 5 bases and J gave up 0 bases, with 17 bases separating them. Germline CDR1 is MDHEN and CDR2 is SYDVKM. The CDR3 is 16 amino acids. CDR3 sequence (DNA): TGTGCCAGCAGTCCGGGAAAGTTGACCCCCTCCTACGAGCAGTACTTC. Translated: CASSPGKLTPSYEQYF.